The T cell receptor (beta chain) under discussion was sequenced for a study of blood T cells in healthy people across ages. This clonotype came up a few times. Antigen unknown. Then a second PCR, running roughly 7 to 12 cycles, was carried out with a sample-barcoded 5' primer and a J-beta primer mix. TCRdb itself ran the 5' RACE reads through MiXCR, one entry per CDR3 protein. The sample has over 1,500,000 distinct CDR3 sequences, 30% to 40% seen once; the top ten hold roughly 23%. The germline CDR1 and CDR2 sequences are DFQATT and SNEGSKA (reference sequence). The CDR3 consists of 14 residues. V gave up 1 base and J gave up 5 bases, with 14 bases separating them. Study-wide results and limits: Relative to aged donors, long-lived donors carried more naive CD4+ cells and displayed higher diversity. Without sorted subsets, naive and antigen-experienced compartments could not be conclusively compared.

Sequencing input: blood. This sequence originates from a human donor in good health. J is TRBJ2-5 and V is TRBV20-1; D gene unclear. The CDR3 protein is CSARGMGSFETQYF. CDR3 in DNA: TGCAGTGCTAGAGGAATGGGTAGCTTTGAGACCCAGTACTTC.